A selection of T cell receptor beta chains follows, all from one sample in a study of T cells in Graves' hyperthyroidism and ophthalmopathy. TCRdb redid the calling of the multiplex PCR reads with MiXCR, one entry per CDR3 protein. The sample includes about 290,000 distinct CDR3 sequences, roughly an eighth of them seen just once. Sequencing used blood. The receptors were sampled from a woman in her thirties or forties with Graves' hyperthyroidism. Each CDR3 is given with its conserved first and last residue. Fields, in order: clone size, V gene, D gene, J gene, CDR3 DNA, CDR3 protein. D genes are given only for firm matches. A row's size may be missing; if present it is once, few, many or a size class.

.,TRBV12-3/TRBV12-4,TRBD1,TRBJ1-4,TGTGCCAGCACCACCCCCCAAAGACAGGGGGATGAAAGACTGTTTTTT,CASTTPQRQGDERLFF
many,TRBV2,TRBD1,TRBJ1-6,TGTGCCAGCAGGGTGGACAGGTCGGATTCACCCCTCCACTTT,CASRVDRSDSPLHF
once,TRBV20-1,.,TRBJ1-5,TGCAGTGCTGACCGGGCGCCAGATGGGGAGCCCCAGCATTTT,CSADRAPDGEPQHF
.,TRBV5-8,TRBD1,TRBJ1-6,TGTGCCAGCAGCCGGACAGGGGATCCACCCCTCCACTTT,CASSRTGDPPLHF
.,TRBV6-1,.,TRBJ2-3,TGTGCCAGCGCCATCGACCAGGGCACAGATACGCAGTATTTT,CASAIDQGTDTQYF
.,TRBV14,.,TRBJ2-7,TGTGCCAGCAGCCGGTGGGCTTTGTCGAACGAGCAGTACTTC,CASSRWALSNEQYF
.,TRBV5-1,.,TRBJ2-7,TGCGCCAGCAGCAAGGACGGGAAATACGAGCAGTACTTC,CASSKDGKYEQYF
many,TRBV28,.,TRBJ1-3,TGTGCCAGCAGTTTCTCCCCTTTGGGAGGAAACACCATATATTTT,CASSFSPLGGNTIYF
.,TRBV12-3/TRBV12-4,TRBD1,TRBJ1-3,TGTGCCAGCAGTGTATTGAAATCCGGGACAGGGGGTCCCATATATTTT,CASSVLKSGTGGPIYF
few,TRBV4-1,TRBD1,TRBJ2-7,TGCGCCAGCAGCCCCGACTCAACAGGGGTAATCTACGAGCAGTACTTC,CASSPDSTGVIYEQYF
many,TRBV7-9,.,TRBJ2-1,TGTGCCAGCAGCTTGACAGGACTCGAGCAGTTCTTC,CASSLTGLEQFF
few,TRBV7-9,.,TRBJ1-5,TGTGCCAGCAGCTTCGGGTCGGACGGGAGCAATCAGCCCCAGCATTTT,CASSFGSDGSNQPQHF
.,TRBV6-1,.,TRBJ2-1,TGTGCCAGCAGTGTCAACTGGGACGCCGAGAGAAATGAGCAGTTCTTC,CASSVNWDAERNEQFF
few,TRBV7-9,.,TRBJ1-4,TGTGCCAGCAGCTCAAGAGGGGGAAATGAAAAACTGTTTTTT,CASSSRGGNEKLFF
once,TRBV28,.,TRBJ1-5,TGTGCCAGCAGTTCCATAAGGGAAAGCAATCAGCCCCAGCATTTT,CASSSIRESNQPQHF
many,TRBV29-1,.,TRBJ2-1,TGCAGCGTACGTCCCGGAGGCCTGGGGGAGCAGTTCTTC,CSVRPGGLGEQFF
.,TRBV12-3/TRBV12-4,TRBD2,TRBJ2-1,TGTGCCAGCAGTTTCGGTGCGGGGGGGACTTACAATGAGCAGTTCTTC,CASSFGAGGTYNEQFF
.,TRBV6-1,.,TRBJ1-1,TGTGCCAGCAGAAACCAGGGTCGCACTGAAGCTTTCTTT,CASRNQGRTEAFF
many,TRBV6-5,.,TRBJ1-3,TGTGCCAGCAGTTACTCGGTGGGAAACACCATATATTTT,CASSYSVGNTIYF
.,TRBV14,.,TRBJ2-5,TGCGCCAGCAGCGCCTTTCTTAGCCCCCAGGAGACCCAGTACTTC,CASSAFLSPQETQYF
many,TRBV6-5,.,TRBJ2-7,TGTGCCAGCAGTCCCCGGGACATATCCTACGAGCAGTACTTC,CASSPRDISYEQYF
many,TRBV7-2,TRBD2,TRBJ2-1,TGTGCCAGCGGGGGACTAGCGGGAGTATCCGGCAATGAGCAGTTCTTC,CASGGLAGVSGNEQFF
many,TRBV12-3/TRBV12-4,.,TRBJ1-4,TGTGCCAGCAGTTTGTCAGGTGAACCGGGACAAGAAAAACTGTTTTTT,CASSLSGEPGQEKLFF
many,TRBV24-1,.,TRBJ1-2,TGTGCCACCAGCCAGGACAGAGAGTATGGCTACACCTTC,CATSQDREYGYTF
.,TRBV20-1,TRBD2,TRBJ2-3,TGCAGTGCCAGTCGGACTAGCGGTCTCACAGATACGCAGTATTTT,CSASRTSGLTDTQYF
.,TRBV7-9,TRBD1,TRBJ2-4,TGTGCCAGCAGCCGCCCGGGACAGTTAAACATTCAGTACTTC,CASSRPGQLNIQYF
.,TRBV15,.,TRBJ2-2,TGTGCCACCAGCAGAGACTTGAACACCGGGGAGCTGTTTTTT,CATSRDLNTGELFF
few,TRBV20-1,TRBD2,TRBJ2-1,TGCAGTGCTAGAGACCGGACTAGCGGGAGGCCCCGCTCCTACAATGAGCAGTTCTTC,CSARDRTSGRPRSYNEQFF
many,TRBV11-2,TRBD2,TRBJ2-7,TGTGCCAGCAGCCCAGGCACTAGCGGGAGTGCCTCCTACGAGCAGTACTTC,CASSPGTSGSASYEQYF
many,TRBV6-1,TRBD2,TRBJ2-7,TGTGCCAGCAGGGAGGGACTAGCTAACACGGGGCAGTACTTC,CASREGLANTGQYF
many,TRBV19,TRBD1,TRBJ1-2,TGTGCCAGTAGTCAGGGACAGGGTTATCGTGGCTACACCTTC,CASSQGQGYRGYTF
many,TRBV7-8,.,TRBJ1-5,TGTGCCAGCAGCCGTGGGTCGCGTCAGCCCCAGCATTTT,CASSRGSRQPQHF
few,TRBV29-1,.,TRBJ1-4,TGCAGCGTTGTAGAGGGATTTAATGAAAAACTGTTTTTT,CSVVEGFNEKLFF
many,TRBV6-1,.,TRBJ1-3,TGTGCCAGCACTCCCGGACTCACGGGCGGAAACACCATATATTTT,CASTPGLTGGNTIYF